The clone carrying this TCR beta chain has a count of ten or more. V lost 5 bases and J lost 0; bases outside the gene matches: 3. The CDR3 sequence is 15 residues long. This entry belongs to a study of early T cells in non-severe SARS-CoV-2 infection. The TCR library protocol was used to attach unique molecular identifiers. These identifiers were attached to individual cDNA molecules. TCRdb re-derived calls from the 5' RACE reads in MiXCR, one entry per CDR3 protein. The table has tens of thousands of distinct CDR3 sequences, about 4.6% seen once. The chain employs TRBV12-3 or TRBV12-4 and TRBJ2-3; 9 bases are shared with TRBD2. The sequenced sample was whole blood, obtained at baseline. The clonotype comes from an adult who was a healthcare worker with PCR-confirmed SARS-CoV-2 infection or an uninfected control (not recorded which). In nucleotides, the CDR3 is TGTGCCAGCAGTCGGACTAGCGATAGCACAGATACGCAGTATTTT. This translates into CASSRTSDSTDTQYF.